This T cell receptor beta chain is from a study of blood T cell repertoires in COVID-19. Study-level background: The United States, Italy and Spain provided the acute and convalescent COVID-19 samples. Sources were T cells, B-cell-depleted T cells, or PBMCs; the material itself was cDNA or gDNA.

The CDR3 runs 14 residues. Germline V gene data show CDR1 as WNHNN and CDR2 as SYGVQD (reference sequence). Under the authors' procedure: Amplified reference gene primers provided the basis for estimating nucleated cell counts. Libraries were prepared by immunoSEQ multiplex PCR; TCRdb keeps only in-frame clonotypes and omits some of them. V, J and clone size reflect that table, while D and trimming were determined from the DNA. The sample has about 140,000 clones; roughly 90% are singletons. This clone was found once. The rearrangement joins TRBV10-1 to TRBJ1-2, with D perhaps matching TRBD1 (5 bases). Source material: peripheral blood. The receptor's source is a man aged 45 to 65 with active or convalescent COVID-19. The CDR3 DNA reads TGCCCTCGAATCCACTATGGGGGGGGGTTTGGCTACACCTTC. It translates to CPRIHYGGGFGYTF.